This paragraph covers one T cell receptor beta chain sequence. This CDR3 contains 17 residues. Looked up from germline, CDR1 is SGHDT and CDR2 is YYEEEE. Trimming removed 3 bases from V and 5 bases from J; junction bases left unmatched: 14. These data belong to a study of type 1 regulatory T cells. Overall study context: An in vitro protocol generated T-allo10, a Tr1-enriched, alloantigen-specific CD4 T cell product.

TCRdb fed the reads into MiXCR, producing one record per CDR3 protein. The sample includes about 97,000 distinct CDR3 sequences, roughly 30% of them seen just once. The TCR sequence derives from a human donor in good health. This chain uses TRBV5-6 with TRBJ2-7; TRBD2 matches at 10 bases. Sequencing was done on a sample of CD4+ T cells, either the whole sample or a sorted fraction (not recorded which). The CDR3 protein is CASSSIPGLAEADEQYF. The CDR3 nucleotides read TGTGCCAGCAGCTCGATACCTGGACTAGCGGAGGCCGACGAGCAGTACTTC.